The clone carrying this T cell receptor (beta chain) has a handful of counts. What it binds is unknown. With 0 bases removed from V and 2 bases from J, the gap between germline ends came to 20 bases. Germline values: CDR1 DFQATT, CDR2 SNEGSKA (reference sequence). This CDR3 region has 17 residues. This record belongs to a study of T-cell memory formation after mild COVID-19. Study context: There were largely donor-specific TCR clusters.

5'RACE with constant-segment primers built TCRalpha and TCRbeta cDNA libraries with UMIs. TCRdb re-derived calls from the 5' RACE reads in MiXCR, one entry per CDR3 protein. The data contain around 410,000 distinct CDR3 sequences, less than 25% of them singletons. Study observations and caveats: Contracting clones localized mainly to CM and EM when CD4+ and mainly to EMRA when CD8+. Later expanders leaned CD4+, whereas day 15 to 85 contracting clones were balanced CD4/CD8.

The receptor was isolated from an adult woman who had mild COVID-19 (a few samples of this study predate the infection). Cell type and time point are not known. The source material was PBMCs or a T cell subset sorted from them (not recorded which). The rearrangement joins TRBV20-1 to TRBJ2-7; D remains unclear. CDR3 nucleotides: TGCAGTGCTAGAGATCTTTTCGGGTCGCCCGAAACCTACGAGCAGTACTTC. It encodes CSARDLFGSPETYEQYF.